These 17 T cell receptor beta chains were all obtained from the same sample, sequenced in a study of blood T cell repertoires in COVID-19. The assay was immunoSEQ multiplex PCR, and TCRdb's table has in-frame clones only and misses some. The sample includes roughly 400,000 clones, roughly 90% of them seen just once. Sequencing was done on a sample of PBMCs or T cells enriched from blood (not recorded which). The receptors derive from a woman between 18 and 30 years old who had been exposed to COVID-19.

The chain couples TRBV7-2 to TRBJ1-5; the match to TRBD1 covers 7 bases. This CDR3 contains 17 residues. In germline, CDR1 is SGHTA, CDR2 FQGNSA. V was pared by 1 base and J by 3 bases, with 9 bases of the junction left unmatched. The CDR3 nucleotides read TGTGCCAGCAGCTTAGTAGGGACAGCACTTCCCAATCAGCCCCAGCATTTT. Protein product: CASSLVGTALPNQPQHF.

A few counts support this clone. V gene TRBV27 combines with J gene TRBJ2-4; a possible D gene is TRBD1 (5 bases). Trimming stripped 0 bases from V and 6 bases from J, with 15 bases between. CDR1 and CDR2 from the germline V gene are MNHEY and SMNVEV (reference sequence). This CDR3 spans 16 amino acids. CDR3 DNA: TGTGCCAGCAGTTTATCCCAGCCAGGGTGGGCAAACATTCAGTACTTC. This translates into CASSLSQPGWANIQYF.

V is TRBV10-3 and J is TRBJ2-1; 10 bases map to TRBD2. The length of the CDR3 is 13 residues. Unmatched junction bases numbered 5, after V lost 5 bases and J lost 10 bases. Germline assignment: CDR1 ENHRY and CDR2 SYGVKD. The CDR3 DNA reads TGTGCCATCAGTTGGACTAGCGGTGAAGAGCAGTTCTTC. Its translation: CAISWTSGEEQFF.

The count of this clone is one. This rearrangement joins TRBV28 to TRBJ1-1; D may be TRBD1 (6 bases). Germline CDR1 and CDR2: MDHEN and SYDVKM. CDR3 length equals 14 residues. V lost 8 bases to trimming and J lost 6 bases, with 19 bases between them. The CDR3 DNA sequence: TGTGCCAGCTTACCCGCAGGGGAAGGTCCTGAAGCTTTCTTT. Its translation: CASLPAGEGPEAFF.

The chain joins TRBV4-3 to TRBJ2-1; possibly TRBD1 for D (5 bases). Germline V gene sequence: CDR1 LGHNA, CDR2 YSLEER. The CDR3 is made up of 13 amino acids. Between the trimmed V and J ends, which lost 0 bases and 9 bases, there was a span of 9 bases. In nucleotides, the CDR3 is TGCGCCAGCAGCCAAGAGGGGCTCGGTGAGCAGTTCTTC. It codes for CASSQEGLGEQFF.

This chain connects TRBV10-3 to TRBJ2-7; 14 nucleotides align to TRBD2. J lost 5 bases, V lost 4 bases, and 7 bases had no gene match. This CDR3 region has 16 residues. CDR1 and CDR2 (germline): ENHRY, SYGVKD. CDR3 residues: CAISAYGTSGRDEQYF. CDR3 bases: TGTGCCATCAGTGCCTACGGGACTAGCGGGAGAGACGAGCAGTACTTC.

The rearrangement joins TRBV7-2 to TRBJ2-3, with 7 bases identical to TRBD2. V was pared by 5 bases and J by 2 bases, with 10 bases of the junction left unmatched. This CDR3 is built from 16 residues. Germline loops: CDR1 SGHTA, CDR2 FQGNSA. The CDR3 region is CASSPQAGLSTDTQYF. The CDR3, as DNA: TGTGCCAGCAGCCCCCAAGCGGGGCTCTCCACAGATACGCAGTATTTT.

The chain combines TRBV6-1 with TRBJ1-1; D gene unclear. Germline CDR1 is MNHNS and CDR2 is SASEGT. The germline V and J ends were trimmed by 3 bases and 3 bases, with 11 bases remaining between them. This CDR3 region has 14 residues. DNA of the CDR3: TGTGCCAGCAGTGAGGTCCTTGGAGACACTGAAGCTTTCTTT. This encodes CASSEVLGDTEAFF.

The chain has TRBV3-1 (or the pseudogene TRBV3-2) and TRBJ1-6, with D unclear. The CDR3 consists of 12 residues. Germline V gene sequence: CDR1 LGHDT, CDR2 YNNKEL (reference sequence). Trimming stripped 1 base from V and 11 bases from J, with 6 bases between. CDR3 region: CASSQASAPLHF. The CDR3 bases are TGTGCCAGCAGCCAAGCTTCTGCACCCCTCCACTTT.

The chain employs TRBV4-1 and TRBJ2-1; D is undetermined. Trimming removed 3 bases from V and 7 bases from J, with 4 bases in between. The germline V gene has CDR1 MGHRA and CDR2 YSYEKL. This CDR3 spans 11 amino acids. CDR3 in DNA: TGCGCCAGCAGCCAGAGAAATGAGCAGTTCTTC. This translates into CASSQRNEQFF.

The genes are TRBV6-4 and TRBJ1-6; D is ambiguous. The germline V gene has CDR1 MRHNA and CDR2 SNTAGT. This CDR3 region has 16 residues. V was clipped by 4 bases and J by 0 bases, with 10 bases between them. The CDR3 here is CASSADGSSYNSPLHF. CDR3 in DNA: TGTGCCAGCAGTGCGGACGGGAGCTCCTATAATTCACCCCTCCACTTT.

The CDR3 DNA reads TGCAGCGTTGAAGTATTACTAGCGGGAGGGCACGAGCAGTACTTC. This encodes CSVEVLLAGGHEQYF. This chain joins TRBV29-1 and TRBJ2-7; the match to TRBD2 covers 13 bases. The CDR3 loop spans 15 amino acids. Germline trimming cut 1 base from V and 5 bases from J; bases unmatched to any gene: 5. Germline V gives CDR1 SQVTM, CDR2 ANQGSEA.

V is TRBV10-1 and J is TRBJ2-7; 9 bases map to TRBD1. This CDR3 region has 14 residues. Germline CDR1 is WNHNN and CDR2 is SYGVQD (reference sequence). Trimming at V came to 9 bases and at J to 4 bases, leaving 10 bases not matched to a gene. The CDR3 spells CASRGGQGSYEQYF. The CDR3 DNA follows: TGCGCCAGTCGCGGGGGACAGGGCTCTTACGAGCAGTACTTC.

The chain uses TRBV7-2 and TRBJ1-3; maybe TRBD1 (5 bases). Germline V gene sequence: CDR1 SGHTA, CDR2 FQGNSA. CDR3 length: 15 residues. V was cut by 5 bases and J by 4 bases, with 15 bases left in between. CDR3 in amino acids: CASSPARGMGNTIYF. The CDR3 nucleotides are TGTGCCAGCAGCCCTGCGCGGGGGATGGGAAACACCATATATTTT.

V and J are TRBV24-1 and TRBJ2-7; 7 positions match TRBD1. The CDR3 length is 14 residues. After removal of 7 bases from V and 2 bases from J, the junction contained 7 bases not matched to a gene. From germline, CDR1 is KGHDR and CDR2 SFDVKD. Written as DNA, the CDR3 is TGTGCCACCAGCCAAAGGGGGCCCACCTACGAGCAGTACTTC. Translated, it gives CATSQRGPTYEQYF.

The rearrangement joins TRBV6-6 to TRBJ2-5; 10 bases are shared with TRBD2. V dropped 6 bases and J dropped 3; count of bases not matched to a gene: 7. The CDR3 has 15 amino acids. CDR1 is MNHNY and CDR2 is SVGAGI in the germline V gene (reference sequence). CDR3 sequence reads: CASRGVLAGEETQYF. CDR3 nucleotide sequence: TGTGCCAGCAGGGGTGTTCTAGCGGGGGAAGAGACCCAGTACTTC.

The DNA of the CDR3 is TGTGCCAGTAGTATTGGACAGTTTAATTCACCCCTCCACTTT. Protein: CASSIGQFNSPLHF. The V gene is TRBV19, the J gene TRBJ1-6; D may be TRBD1 (6 bases). This CDR3 is built from 14 residues. Germline assignment: CDR1 LNHDA and CDR2 SQIVND (reference sequence). Trimming removed 3 bases at V and 6 bases at J, with 9 bases between.